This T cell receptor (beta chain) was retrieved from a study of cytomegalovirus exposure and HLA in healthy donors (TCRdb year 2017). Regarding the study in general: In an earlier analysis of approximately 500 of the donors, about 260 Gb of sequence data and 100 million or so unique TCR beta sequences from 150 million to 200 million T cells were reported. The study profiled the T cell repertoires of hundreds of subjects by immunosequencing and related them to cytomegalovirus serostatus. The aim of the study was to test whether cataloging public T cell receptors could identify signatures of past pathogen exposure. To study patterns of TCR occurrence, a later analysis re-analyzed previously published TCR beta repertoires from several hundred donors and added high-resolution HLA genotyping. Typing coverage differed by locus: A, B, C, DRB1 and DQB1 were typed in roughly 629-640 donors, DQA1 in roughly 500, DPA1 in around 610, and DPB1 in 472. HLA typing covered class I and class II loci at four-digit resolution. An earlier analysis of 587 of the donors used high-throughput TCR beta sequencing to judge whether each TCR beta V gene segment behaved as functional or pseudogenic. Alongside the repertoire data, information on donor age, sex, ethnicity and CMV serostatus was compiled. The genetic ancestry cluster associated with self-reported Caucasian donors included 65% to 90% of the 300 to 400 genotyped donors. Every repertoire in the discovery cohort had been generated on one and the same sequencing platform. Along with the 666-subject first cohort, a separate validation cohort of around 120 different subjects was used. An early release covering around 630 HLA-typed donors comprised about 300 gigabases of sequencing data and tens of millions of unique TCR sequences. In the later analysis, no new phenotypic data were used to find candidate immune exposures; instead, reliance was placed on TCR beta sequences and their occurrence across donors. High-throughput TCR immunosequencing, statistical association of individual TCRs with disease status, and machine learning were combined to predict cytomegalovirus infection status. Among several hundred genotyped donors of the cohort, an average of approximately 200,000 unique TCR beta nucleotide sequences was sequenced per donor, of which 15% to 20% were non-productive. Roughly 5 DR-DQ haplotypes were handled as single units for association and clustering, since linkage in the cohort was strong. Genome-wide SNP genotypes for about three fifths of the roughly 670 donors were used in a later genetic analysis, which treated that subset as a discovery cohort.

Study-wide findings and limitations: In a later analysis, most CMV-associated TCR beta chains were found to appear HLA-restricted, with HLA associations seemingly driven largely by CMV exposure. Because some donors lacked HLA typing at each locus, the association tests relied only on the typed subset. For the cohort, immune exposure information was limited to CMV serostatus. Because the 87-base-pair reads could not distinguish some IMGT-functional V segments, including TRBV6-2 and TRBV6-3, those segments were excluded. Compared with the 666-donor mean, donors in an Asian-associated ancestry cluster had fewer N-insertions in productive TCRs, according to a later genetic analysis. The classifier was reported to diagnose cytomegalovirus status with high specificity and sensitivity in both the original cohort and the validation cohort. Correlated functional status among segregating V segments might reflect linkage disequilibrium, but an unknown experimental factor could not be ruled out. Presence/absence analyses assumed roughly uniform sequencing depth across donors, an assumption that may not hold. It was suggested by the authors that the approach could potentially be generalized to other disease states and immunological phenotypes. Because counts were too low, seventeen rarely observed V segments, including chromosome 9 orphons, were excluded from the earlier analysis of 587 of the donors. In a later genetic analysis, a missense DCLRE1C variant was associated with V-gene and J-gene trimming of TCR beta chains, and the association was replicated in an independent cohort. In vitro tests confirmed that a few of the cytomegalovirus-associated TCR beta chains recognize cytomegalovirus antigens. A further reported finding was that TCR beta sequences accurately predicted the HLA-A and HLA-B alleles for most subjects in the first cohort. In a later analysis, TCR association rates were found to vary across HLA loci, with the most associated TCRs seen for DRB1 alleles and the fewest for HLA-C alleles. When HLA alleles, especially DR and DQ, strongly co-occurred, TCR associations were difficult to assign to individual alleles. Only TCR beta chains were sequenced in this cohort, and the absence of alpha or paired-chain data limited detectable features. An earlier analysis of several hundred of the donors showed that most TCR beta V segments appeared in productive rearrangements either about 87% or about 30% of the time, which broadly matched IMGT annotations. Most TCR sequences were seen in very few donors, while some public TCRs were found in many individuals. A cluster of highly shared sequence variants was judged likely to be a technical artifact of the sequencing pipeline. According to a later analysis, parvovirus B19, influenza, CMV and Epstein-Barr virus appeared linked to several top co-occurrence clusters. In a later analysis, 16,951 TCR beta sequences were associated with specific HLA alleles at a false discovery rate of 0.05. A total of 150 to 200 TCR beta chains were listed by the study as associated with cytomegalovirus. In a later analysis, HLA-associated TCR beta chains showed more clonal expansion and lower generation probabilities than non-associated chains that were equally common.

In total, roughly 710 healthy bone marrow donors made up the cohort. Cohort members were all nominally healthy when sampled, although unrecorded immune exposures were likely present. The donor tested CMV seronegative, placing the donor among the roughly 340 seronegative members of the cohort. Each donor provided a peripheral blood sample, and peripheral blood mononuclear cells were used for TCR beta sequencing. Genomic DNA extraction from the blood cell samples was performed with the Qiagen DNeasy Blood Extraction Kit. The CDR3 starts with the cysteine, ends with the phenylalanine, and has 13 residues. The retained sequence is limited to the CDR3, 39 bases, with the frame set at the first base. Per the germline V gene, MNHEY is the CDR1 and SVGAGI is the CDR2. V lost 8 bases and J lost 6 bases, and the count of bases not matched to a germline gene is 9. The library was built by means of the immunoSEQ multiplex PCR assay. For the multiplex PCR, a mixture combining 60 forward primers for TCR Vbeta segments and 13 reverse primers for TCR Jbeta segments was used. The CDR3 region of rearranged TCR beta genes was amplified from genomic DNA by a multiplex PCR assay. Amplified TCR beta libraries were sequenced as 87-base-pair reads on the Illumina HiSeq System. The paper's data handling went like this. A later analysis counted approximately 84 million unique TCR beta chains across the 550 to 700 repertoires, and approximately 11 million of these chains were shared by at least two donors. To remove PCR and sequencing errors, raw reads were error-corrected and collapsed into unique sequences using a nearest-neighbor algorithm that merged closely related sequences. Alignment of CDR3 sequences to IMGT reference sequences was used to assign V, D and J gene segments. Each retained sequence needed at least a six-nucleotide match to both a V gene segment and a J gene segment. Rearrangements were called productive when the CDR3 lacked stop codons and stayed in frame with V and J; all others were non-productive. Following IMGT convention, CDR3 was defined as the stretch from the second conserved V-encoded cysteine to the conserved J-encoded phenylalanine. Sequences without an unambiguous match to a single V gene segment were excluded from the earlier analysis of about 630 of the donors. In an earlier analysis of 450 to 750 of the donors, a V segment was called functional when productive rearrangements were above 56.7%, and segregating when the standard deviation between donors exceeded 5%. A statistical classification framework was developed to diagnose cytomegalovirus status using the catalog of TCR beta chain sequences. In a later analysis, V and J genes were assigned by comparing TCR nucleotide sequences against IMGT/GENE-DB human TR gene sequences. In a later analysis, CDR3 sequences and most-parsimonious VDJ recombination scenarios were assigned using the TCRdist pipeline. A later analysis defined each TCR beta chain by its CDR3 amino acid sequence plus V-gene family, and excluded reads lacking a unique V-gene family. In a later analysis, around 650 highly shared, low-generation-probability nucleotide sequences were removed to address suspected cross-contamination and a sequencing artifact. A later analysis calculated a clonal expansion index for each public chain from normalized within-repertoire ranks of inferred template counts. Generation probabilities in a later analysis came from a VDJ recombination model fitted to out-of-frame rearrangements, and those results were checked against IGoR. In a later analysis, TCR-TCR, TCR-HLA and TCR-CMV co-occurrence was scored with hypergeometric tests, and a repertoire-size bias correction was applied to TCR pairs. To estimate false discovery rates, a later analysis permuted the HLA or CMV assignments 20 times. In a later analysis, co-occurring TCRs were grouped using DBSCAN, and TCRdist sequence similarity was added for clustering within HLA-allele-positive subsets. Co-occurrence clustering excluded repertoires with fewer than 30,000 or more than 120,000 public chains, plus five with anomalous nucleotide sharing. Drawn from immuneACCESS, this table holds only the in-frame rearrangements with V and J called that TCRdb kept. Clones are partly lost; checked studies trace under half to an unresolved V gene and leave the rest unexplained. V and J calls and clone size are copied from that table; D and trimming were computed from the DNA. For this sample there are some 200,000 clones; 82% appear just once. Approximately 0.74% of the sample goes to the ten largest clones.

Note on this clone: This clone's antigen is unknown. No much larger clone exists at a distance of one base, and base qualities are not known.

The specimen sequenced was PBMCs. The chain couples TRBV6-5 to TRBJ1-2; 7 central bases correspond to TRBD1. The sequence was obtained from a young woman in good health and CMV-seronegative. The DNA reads TGTGCCAGCCCCCCGCAGGGGGGCCATGGCTACACCTTC. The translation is CASPPQGGHGYTF.